These T cell receptor beta chains were read from a single sample in a study of T cell changes during pregnancy in multiple sclerosis. TCRdb's copy holds only in-frame clones and misses some; the assay was immunoSEQ multiplex PCR. The data hold roughly 89,000 clones, with approximately 95% observed a single time. This specimen was peripheral blood, taken in the first trimester of pregnancy. The receptors originated from a female donor with multiple sclerosis, enrolled in a pregnancy study. CDR3s include the opening cysteine and the closing phenylalanine or tryptophan. The D gene is left open where the match is weak. Clone size is shown for a subset of rows, as once, few, many or a class of expanded clone.

TRBV10-1	TRBD2	TRBJ2-1	NA	TGCGCCAGCAGTGAGTTATGTAGCGGGGGGGCTAATTACAATGAGCAGTTCTTC	CASSELCSGGANYNEQFF
TRBV7-9	NA	TRBJ1-5	few	TGTGCCAGCAGCTTTAGTGATAGCAATCAGCCCCAGCATTTT	CASSFSDSNQPQHF
TRBV21-1	NA	TRBJ2-7	once	TGTGCCAGCAGCTCCCAAACCGGACTAGCGGGTCCCTACGAGCAGTACTTC	CASSSQTGLAGPYEQYF
TRBV6-5	NA	TRBJ2-3	once	TGTGCCAGCAGCCCCACCCACGGGGGTTTAGATACGCAGTATTTT	CASSPTHGGLDTQYF
TRBV5-4	TRBD1	TRBJ1-2	NA	TGTGCCAGCAGCTCGGGGGACAGGGCGGATGGCTACACCTTC	CASSSGDRADGYTF
TRBV5-6	NA	TRBJ1-1	NA	TGTGCCAGCAGCCGAATCGGGTCTAACACTGAAGCTTTCTTT	CASSRIGSNTEAFF
TRBV9	TRBD1	TRBJ1-2	NA	TGTGCCAGCAGCGTAGCTCAGGGGGCCAACTATGGCTACACCTTC	CASSVAQGANYGYTF
TRBV7-3	TRBD1	TRBJ2-5	NA	TGTGCCAGCAGCCTTGGGACAGGGGGCTCACTTAGGGAGACCCAGTACTTC	CASSLGTGGSLRETQYF
TRBV11-2	NA	TRBJ1-2	NA	TGTGCCAGCAGCTTTGCAGGGTACTATGGCTACACCTTC	CASSFAGYYGYTF
TRBV30	NA	TRBJ2-7	once	TGTGCCTGGAGCCCCGGCATCAGGGGTCCCCCGATGGGCTACGAGCAGTACTTC	CAWSPGIRGPPMGYEQYF
TRBV18	TRBD1	TRBJ1-3	NA	TGTGCCAGCTCACCGGGACAGCCGAGCTCTGGAAACACCATATATTTT	CASSPGQPSSGNTIYF
TRBV5-4	NA	TRBJ1-1	NA	TGTGCCAGCAGCCAGGCTTCGGACACTGAAGCTTTCTTT	CASSQASDTEAFF
TRBV5-1	NA	TRBJ1-1	NA	TGCGCCAGCAGATCAGGACAGTTGAACACTGAAGCTTTCTTT	CASRSGQLNTEAFF
TRBV18	TRBD1	TRBJ1-3	NA	TGTGCCAGCTCTATATTACCGGGACAGGGGAAAGAAGACACCATATATTTT	CASSILPGQGKEDTIYF
TRBV2	NA	TRBJ2-2	NA	TGTGCCAGCAAGTACGGTGCGAACACCGGGGAGCTGTTTTTT	CASKYGANTGELFF
TRBV5-8	NA	TRBJ1-5	NA	TGTGCCAGCAGCTTGGGGTCAGGGTCTAGCAATCAGCCCCAGCATTTT	CASSLGSGSSNQPQHF
TRBV27	NA	TRBJ1-1	NA	TGTGCCAGCAGTTTAGGGGGCTGGACTGAAGCTTTCTTT	CASSLGGWTEAFF
TRBV11-2	NA	TRBJ2-3	NA	TGTGCCAGCAGCTTAAGGGGGGGACACACAGATACGCAGTATTTT	CASSLRGGHTDTQYF
TRBV5-6	NA	TRBJ1-6	once	TGTGCCAGCAGCTTGGTGCAGGGTGGATCCTATAATTCACCCCTCCACTTT	CASSLVQGGSYNSPLHF
TRBV1	NA	TRBJ2-3	NA	TGCACCAGCAGCCGTTCCGGGACTAGCGGGTATACTAGCACAGATACGCAGTATTTT	CTSSRSGTSGYTSTDTQYF
TRBV7-9	NA	TRBJ1-3	NA	TGTGCCAGCAGCTGGGGGAGGGAGGGCCGAAACACCATATATTTT	CASSWGREGRNTIYF
TRBV5-4	TRBD1	TRBJ2-2	NA	TGTGCCAGCAGCCCGACAGGGGGCTCAATCACCGGGGAGCTGTTTTTT	CASSPTGGSITGELFF
TRBV27	NA	TRBJ2-1	NA	TGTGCCAGCAGTTTAGGGGGGATCAATGAGCAGTTCTTC	CASSLGGINEQFF
TRBV27	TRBD2	TRBJ2-2	NA	TGTGCCAGCAGTGGGACTAGCGGGACCACCGGGGAGCTGTTTTTT	CASSGTSGTTGELFF
TRBV19	TRBD1	TRBJ1-1	NA	TGTGCCAGTAGTATGGGACAGGAGAACACTGAAGCTTTCTTT	CASSMGQENTEAFF
TRBV6-5	TRBD1	TRBJ2-3	once	TGTGCCAGCAGTTTGTCCGGGACAGGACACACAGATACGCAGTATTTT	CASSLSGTGHTDTQYF
TRBV5-8	TRBD1	TRBJ1-4	NA	TGTGCCAGCAGCTGGGGACAGGGAGTTGAAAAACTGTTTTTT	CASSWGQGVEKLFF
TRBV14	TRBD1	TRBJ2-7	NA	TGTGCCAGCAGCCTCGGACAGGGGATCGCCTACGAGCAGTACTTC	CASSLGQGIAYEQYF
TRBV2	NA	TRBJ1-6	NA	TGTGCCAGCAACCGCGCCGACGATCGACGCTGGAGCTCCTATAATTCACCCCTCCACTTT	CASNRADDRRWSSYNSPLHF
TRBV5-1	NA	TRBJ1-3	NA	TGCGCCAGCAGCTTGACGTTAGCAGACTCTGGAAACACCATATATTTT	CASSLTLADSGNTIYF
TRBV30	NA	TRBJ2-3	NA	TGTGCCGGACGGGGGGCTGGCACAGATACGCAGTATTTT	CAGRGAGTDTQYF
TRBV9	TRBD1	TRBJ2-6	NA	TGTGCCAGCAGCCCCCCAACAGGGGGCTCTGGGGCCAACGTCCTGACTTTC	CASSPPTGGSGANVLTF
TRBV2	TRBD1	TRBJ1-5	NA	TGTGCCAGCGGACCGGACAGGGGCAATCAGCCCCAGCATTTT	CASGPDRGNQPQHF
TRBV27	TRBD1	TRBJ1-6	NA	TGTGCCAGCAGTCCAAGACAGGGTCAGGCACCCCTCCACTTT	CASSPRQGQAPLHF
TRBV7-3	NA	TRBJ2-1	NA	TGTGCCAGCAGCTTAATGGCCGGGGGTTCCAACAATGAGCAGTTCTTC	CASSLMAGGSNNEQFF
TRBV4-1	TRBD1	TRBJ1-1	once	TGCGCCAGCAGCCCCACGGTGACAGGGGGTATTGGTTTCTTT	CASSPTVTGGIGFF
TRBV18	TRBD1	TRBJ1-3	NA	TGTGCCAGCTCACCAAACGGACAGGGGACTGGAAACACCATATATTTT	CASSPNGQGTGNTIYF
TRBV28	TRBD1	TRBJ2-7	NA	TGTGCCAGCAGGCTCCGGGAACAGGGGGTTTCCTACGAGCAGTACTTC	CASRLREQGVSYEQYF
TRBV30	NA	TRBJ2-7	NA	TGTGCCTGGAGTCCCAGGGGAATGACCTACGAGCAGTACTTC	CAWSPRGMTYEQYF
TRBV18	NA	TRBJ1-2	once	TGTGCCAGCTCACGCCAGGGAGGCTACACCTTC	CASSRQGGYTF
TRBV2	TRBD2	TRBJ2-2	NA	TGTGCCCTCACTTACTCTAGCGGGGGGGCCTCCGGGGAGCTGTTTTTT	CALTYSSGGASGELFF
TRBV9	NA	TRBJ1-2	NA	TGTGCCAGCGCATCGGACAGATCTTATGGCTACACCTTC	CASASDRSYGYTF
TRBV6-4	NA	TRBJ2-2	NA	TGTGCCAGCAGTTCACAGGGACCCGCGAACACCGGGGAGCTGTTTTTT	CASSSQGPANTGELFF